The sequence of this TCR beta chain was determined in a study of blood T cell repertoires in COVID-19. Original handling: Amplification from reference gene primers served as the basis for estimated nucleated cell counts. Data came from immunoSEQ multiplex PCR; TCRdb stores just in-frame clones and leaves some out. D and trimming were read from the DNA, whereas the V and J calls and clone size are those reported in that table. The sample has some 250,000 clones; roughly 91% are singletons. The sequenced sample was PBMCs or T cells enriched from blood (not recorded which). The sequence derives from a man aged 35 to 55 who had recovered from COVID-19.

CDR3 protein: CASSIDLFGGSRETQYF. The CDR3 DNA reads TGTGCCAGTAGTATAGATCTATTCGGGGGATCTAGAGAGACCCAGTACTTC. V is TRBV19 and J is TRBJ2-5; the D gene is possibly TRBD2 (6 bases). The CDR3 is 17 residues long. V was pared by 0 bases and J by 4 bases, with 18 bases between. Germline V gene data show CDR1 as LNHDA and CDR2 as SQIVND (reference sequence).